This passage covers 13 T cell receptor beta chains from one sample sequenced in a study of T-cell memory formation after mild COVID-19. Each CDR3 protein gets one entry after TCRdb re-called the 5' RACE reads with MiXCR. The table includes tens of thousands of distinct CDR3 sequences, less than 15% detected once. Sequenced sample: PBMCs or a T cell subset sorted from them (not recorded which). Every receptor here comes from a man aged 18 to 35 who had mild COVID-19 (a few samples of this study predate the infection). Cell type and time point are not known.

The chain links TRBV29-1 to TRBJ1-2; 10 bases are shared with TRBD1. The germline CDR1 and CDR2 sequences are SQVTM and ANQGSEA. CDR3 length equals 11 residues. J lost 6 bases, V lost 7 bases, and 2 bases had no gene match. The DNA for the CDR3 is TGCAGCGCCGGACAGGGGGATGGCTACACCTTC. This encodes CSAGQGDGYTF.

V and J are TRBV5-5 and TRBJ1-2; D gene unclear. This CDR3 comprises 14 residues. Looked up from germline, CDR1 is SGHKS and CDR2 is YYEKEE (reference sequence). The V end was cut by 0 bases, the J end by 8 bases, with 14 bases between. The CDR3 loop reads CASSLDNFVWGYTF. As DNA, the CDR3 is TGTGCCAGCAGCTTGGACAACTTCGTATGGGGCTACACCTTC.

V and J are TRBV12-3 or TRBV12-4 and TRBJ2-3; 7 bases map to TRBD1. The CDR3 is 15 residues long. V lost 0 bases, J lost 6 bases, and 6 bases stayed unmatched. CDR3 amino acids: CASSLAQGLADTQYF. Here the CDR3 DNA reads TGTGCCAGCAGTTTAGCACAGGGGCTCGCGGATACGCAGTATTTT.

The CDR3, as DNA: TGTGCCAGCAGCCCGGCCCCGACAGGGGATGAGCAGTACTTC. Protein sequence: CASSPAPTGDEQYF. V is TRBV12-3 or TRBV12-4 and J is TRBJ2-7; 8 bases match TRBD1. Trimming removed 6 bases from V and 7 bases from J; junction bases left unmatched: 11. The CDR3 length is 14 residues.

V usage is TRBV29-1 and J usage is TRBJ1-2; D uncertain. This CDR3 has 12 residues. The germline CDR1 and CDR2 sequences are SQVTM and ANQGSEA. Trimming pared 0 bases from V and 7 bases from J, leaving 9 bases between. CDR3 DNA: TGCAGCGTTGAAGAACAGAATCCTGGCTACACCTTC. Protein: CSVEEQNPGYTF.

V gene TRBV7-7 combines with J gene TRBJ2-1; D not certain. The V end was cut by 5 bases, the J end by 9 bases, with 14 bases between. From germline, CDR1 is SSHAT and CDR2 FNYEAQ (reference sequence). The CDR3 has 13 residues. CDR3 amino acids: CASSALGTVEQFF. The CDR3 nucleotides are TGTGCCAGCAGCGCCCTGGGTACGGTTGAGCAGTTCTTC.

The V and J genes are TRBV7-7 and TRBJ2-1; 9 bases map to TRBD2. The germline V gene has CDR1 SSHAT and CDR2 FNYEAQ (reference sequence). This CDR3 is built from 18 residues. With V trimmed by 6 bases and J by 6 bases, 18 bases remained unmatched. The CDR3 nucleotides are TGTGCCAGCAGTCCTTATGGGACTAGCTCGTACTTCTTCAATGAGCAGTTCTTC. Its translation is CASSPYGTSSYFFNEQFF.

This clonotype was seen only a few times. The chain joins TRBV6-6 to TRBJ2-2, with D perhaps TRBD1 (6 bases). V was pared by 6 bases and J by 1 base, with 12 bases between. This CDR3 is built from 15 residues. Germline V lookup: CDR1 MNHNY, CDR2 SVGAGI (reference sequence). The DNA for the CDR3 is TGTGCCAGCAGACTACGGACAGAGAACACCGGGGAGCTGTTTTTT. Encoded protein: CASRLRTENTGELFF.

This clonotype was counted only a few times. The chain is built from TRBV4-1 and TRBJ2-5; no reliable D call. The CDR3 sequence is 10 residues long. Looked up from germline, CDR1 is MGHRA and CDR2 is YSYEKL. The V gene lost 8 bases and the J gene lost 3 bases, with 4 bases spanning the gap. The CDR3 protein is CASGEETQYF. The CDR3 region has the DNA TGCGCCAGCGGGGAAGAGACCCAGTACTTC.

In nucleotides, the CDR3 is TGTGCCAGTCAAGAGACCCAGTACTTC. Amino acids: CASQETQYF. V is TRBV11-2 and J is TRBJ2-5; D is unclear. This CDR3 has 9 amino acids. Trimming pared 9 bases from V and 2 bases from J, leaving 1 base between. The germline gives CDR1 SGHAT, CDR2 FQNNGV.

This chain joins TRBV9 and TRBJ1-5, with D hard to call. The CDR3 spans 15 residues. CDR1 SGDLS and CDR2 YYNGEE come from the germline V gene. With 0 bases removed from V and 0 bases from J, the gap between germline ends came to 7 bases. The CDR3 sequence: CASSVERDSNQPQHF. Written as DNA, the CDR3 is TGTGCCAGCAGCGTAGAGCGGGATAGCAATCAGCCCCAGCATTTT.

This clonotype appeared a few times. The chain combines TRBV4-3 with TRBJ2-2; TRBD2 matches at 9 bases. The germline gives CDR1 LGHNA, CDR2 YSLEER. This CDR3 contains 18 residues. V shed 1 base and J 6 bases; nucleotides not matched to a gene: 12. CDR3 in DNA: TGCGCCAGCAGCCAAGGGGTTCGCGGGAGGGGAAGATCCGGGGAGCTGTTTTTT. Translation gives CASSQGVRGRGRSGELFF.

Many counts were recorded for this clonotype. V gene TRBV4-1 combines with J gene TRBJ2-5; 8 nucleotides agree with TRBD2. J was trimmed by 4 bases and V by 1 base; bases with no gene match: 5. This CDR3 spans 15 amino acids. Germline CDR1 MGHRA, CDR2 YSYEKL. The CDR3 reads CASSQVPGGRETQYF. The CDR3 bases are TGCGCCAGCAGCCAAGTCCCGGGGGGGAGAGAGACCCAGTACTTC.